This TCR beta chain stems from a study of beta chain features in type 1 diabetes. Expressed TCRB transcripts were sequenced, since all the RNA that had been isolated was reverse transcribed. This table comes from immunoSEQ multiplex PCR, and its TCRdb copy is limited to in-frame clones, with some not included. The table has around 350,000 clones, roughly 12% seen once. CDR1 and CDR2 (germline): SGHNT, YYREEE (reference sequence). This CDR3 has 16 residues. V trimming: 4 bases; J trimming: 6 bases; junction bases outside the gene matches: 8. V is TRBV5-4 and J is TRBJ2-2; 11 nucleotides line up with TRBD1. The sample consisted of naive CD4+ T cells from blood. This clonotype was obtained from a man between 18 and 35 years old in good health. CDR3 DNA sequence: TGTGCCAGCAGCCAGGAGGACAGGGGGCTGCCCGGGGAGCTGTTTTTT. Its translation: CASSQEDRGLPGELFF.